This T cell receptor (beta chain) appears in the sequencing data of a study of T cells in Graves' hyperthyroidism and ophthalmopathy (dated by TCRdb to the late 2010s). About the investigation overall: Peripheral blood was collected at initial diagnosis, before any treatment. The paper reports TCR Vbeta CDR3 sequencing of some 140 peripheral blood samples: fewer than 50 ophthalmopathy, fewer than 80 hyperthyroidism and roughly 17 progressor patients. In more than 5 Graves' hyperthyroidism patients, the study also compared T-cell repertoires from thyroid tissue with T-cell repertoires from blood. After blood sampling, hyperthyroidism patients were treated with methimazole at a starting dose of 30 mg daily, and ophthalmopathy patients were treated with high-dose intravenous methylprednisolone. The 75 to 100 discovery patients were randomly split 7:3 into training and test sets. To identify distinguishing TCR V-J signatures, a discovery cohort of 100 or so patients was used, comprising roughly 45 with Graves' ophthalmopathy and roughly 60 with stable Graves' hyperthyroidism. Prospective prediction of ophthalmopathy was tested in an independent validation cohort of 18 hyperthyroidism patients and some 17 patients who later progressed to ophthalmopathy.

The TCR beta CDR3 regions were amplified from RNA transcripts. A first-round RT-PCR of the TCR CDR3 used the HTBI primer set with the Qiagen OneStep RT-PCR kit. Libraries were constructed in a second round of multiplex PCR, after which size selection and purification were carried out. Paired-end sequencing of the libraries was performed with 100 bp reads on an Illumina HiSeq2000. For the original study's pipeline: SOAPnuke was used to process the raw data, with reads discarded if the reads contained adapters or uncalled bases, had a mean Phred below 15, or lacked an exact constant-primer or identifier match. COPE v1.2.5 was used to merge high-quality paired reads, and clonotypes were defined as unique nucleotide sequences. MiTCR v1.1 was used to align clonotypes to the IMGT TRBV, TRBD and TRBJ reference segments. The analysis was restricted to V-J combinations with a frequency above 0.0001, which together covered about 99% of the repertoires. The TCS score was defined as the ratio of F50 (clonal expansion) to E x V (chaos), calculated using BLOSUM62-based TCRdist between CDR3 peptides within each V-J. Welch's t-statistics and random forest reduced 450 to 600 V-J features to 13, which were used in a naive Bayes classifier (R e1071). TCRdb applied fastp at Q25 and MiXCR to the public reads, then kept only in-frame beta chains. Rows matching on CDR3 protein sequence are summarized as one entry with the most common DNA and genes. These V and J calls originate from TCRdb's pipeline instead of the authors' own analysis. The sample contains some 440,000 distinct CDR3 sequences, around a sixth of them found a single time. 7.5% to 8% of the sample is in the top ten clones.

Stable Graves' hyperthyroidism was defined as the absence of progression to ophthalmopathy over 18 months of follow-up. The hyperthyroidism patients were between 18 and 65 years old and newly diagnosed, with a disease duration of less than 2 months. The study excluded patients with uncontrolled infections, other autoimmune diseases, pregnancy or lactation. Clinical symptoms, serum thyroxine and TRAb, thyroid ultrasound, and orbital computed tomography formed the basis for the diagnoses. PBMCs were separated from approximately 10 ml of fresh peripheral blood using Ficoll-Paque density gradient centrifugation. Total RNA was extracted using Trizol reagent, and RNA quality was assessed on an Agilent 2100 Bioanalyzer. Broader findings and caveats from the paper: During validation, the model predicted progression to ophthalmopathy a median of about 6.3 months ahead of onset, with around 71% sensitivity and about 72% specificity. Blood samples also contained most of the expanded thyroid clonotypes (frequency above 0.001), which suggests that blood repertoires may reflect thyroid immune responses. A 13 V-J signature model separated ophthalmopathy from stable hyperthyroidism, with roughly 88% sensitivity and 81% to 83% specificity in cross-validation and 80%/75% in testing. No statistical method was used to set the sample size in advance, and investigators knew the group allocation.

The sample holds many counts of this clonotype. Its antigen has not been determined. The record has no base qualities; no much larger clone is one base away. Inclusive of the bounding cysteine and phenylalanine, the CDR3 is 17 residues long. The read is trimmed to its CDR3 DNA, 51 bases read in frame from base 1. At the junction V is shortened by 9 bases and J by 1 base; bases outside the gene matches: 9. The sequence links TRBV12-3 or TRBV12-4 to TRBJ2-3, and 14 bases in between align with TRBD2. The clonotype was recovered from a woman younger than 30 with Graves' hyperthyroidism. The sample was blood. The nucleotides are TGTGCCAGTGGGGGACTAGCGGGAGACGTAGGCACAGATACGCAGTATTTT. Translation gives CASGGLAGDVGTDTQYF.